The clone carrying this TCR beta chain was seen more than once but under ten times. This sample was taken from a study of blood T cells in healthy people across ages. Combining a sample-barcoded 5' primer with a J-beta primer mix, a second PCR ran for roughly 6 to 11 cycles. TCRdb reprocessed the 5' RACE reads via MiXCR and lists one record per CDR3 protein. The table includes roughly 560,000 distinct CDR3 sequences, under 30% detected once. From germline, CDR1 is DFQATT and CDR2 SNEGSKA (reference sequence). This CDR3 spans 15 amino acids. V shed 6 bases and J 5 bases; nucleotides not matched to a gene: 13. The data were also submitted as part of a second study, on T cells of mothers and their children.

The TCR was taken from a boy younger than 18 in good health. Sequences were obtained from blood. The chain joins TRBV20-1 to TRBJ1-2; TRBD1 aligns across 9 bases. The CDR3 loop reads CSATNPGTGNYGYTF. The CDR3 DNA is TGCAGTGCCACGAACCCCGGGACAGGGAATTATGGCTACACCTTC.